These 14 T cell receptor beta chains were sequenced from one sample in a study of beta chain features in type 1 diabetes. Expressed TCRB transcripts were sequenced because the isolated RNA had all been reverse transcribed beforehand. TCRdb's table, derived via immunoSEQ multiplex PCR, lists solely in-frame clones and lacks some. The sample shows under 350,000 clones, 8% of them seen only once. Sequenced: central memory CD4+ T cells from blood. These receptors were taken from a woman in her late teens or twenties in good health.

The rearrangement links TRBV2 to TRBJ1-1; TRBD1 matches 7 bases. V was clipped by 6 bases and J by 4 bases; unmatched bases: 5. CDR1 is SNHLY and CDR2 is FYNNEI in the germline V gene. This CDR3 region has 13 residues. The CDR3 DNA follows: TGTGCCAGCAGCCCACAGGGGTTCACTGAAGCTTTCTTT. Translation gives CASSPQGFTEAFF.

This clone was counted only a few times. The chain employs TRBV9 and TRBJ1-2, with a weak D call TRBD1 (6 bases). Germline CDR1 is SGDLS and CDR2 is YYNGEE. CDR3 length: 12 residues. V lost 2 bases to trimming and J lost 4 bases, with 6 bases between them. The DNA of the CDR3 is TGTGCCAGCAGCGTGACAGGCTATGGCTACACCTTC. This sequence encodes CASSVTGYGYTF.

CDR3 sequence reads: CAISESLEYTEAFF. The CDR3 region has the DNA TGTGCCATCAGTGAGTCGCTAGAGTACACTGAAGCTTTCTTT. V gene TRBV10-3 combines with J gene TRBJ1-1; no reliable D call. The V end lost 0 bases, the J end lost 3 bases, and 8 bases lay between the germline ends. The V gene's germline CDR1 is ENHRY and CDR2 SYGVKD. The CDR3 is made up of 14 amino acids.

V is TRBV16 and J is TRBJ1-2; a weak D match, TRBD1 (5 bases). CDR3 size: 15 residues. Germline V lookup: CDR1 KGHSY, CDR2 FQNENV. V was cut by 7 bases and J by 3 bases, with 18 bases left in between. The CDR3 sequence: CASNSPTARDYGYTF. The CDR3, as DNA: TGTGCCAGCAACTCCCCGACGGCCAGGGACTATGGCTACACCTTC.

This clone was counted a few times. The chain combines TRBV30 with TRBJ2-7; 15 bases match TRBD2. The V gene's germline CDR1 is GTSNPN and CDR2 SVGIG (reference sequence). Losses at the gene ends were 5 bases for V and 8 bases for J; bases not matched to a gene: 10. The CDR3 contains 15 residues. The CDR3 region is CAWGMGLAGGIKQYF. CDR3 sequence (DNA): TGTGCCTGGGGGATGGGACTAGCGGGAGGCATCAAGCAGTACTTC. Filled out from reference TRBV30 and TRBJ2-7, the complete variable domain reads SQTIHQWPATLVQPVGSPLSLECTVEGTSNPNLYWYRQAAGRGLQLLFYSVGIGQISSEVPQNLSASRPQDRQFILSSKKLLLSDSGFYLCAWGMGLAGGIKQYFGPGTRLTVT.

The CDR3 loop is CASRSSAGETQYF. In DNA form, the CDR3 reads TGTGCCAGCAGATCGTCTGCGGGGGAGACCCAGTACTTC. The J gene is TRBJ2-5, the V gene TRBV11-3; D might be TRBD2 (6 bases). The V gene's germline CDR1 is SGHNT and CDR2 YENEEA. The V gene lost 6 bases and the J gene lost 5 bases, with 13 bases spanning the gap. The CDR3 totals 13 residues. The full variable domain, rest sourced from reference TRBV11-3 and TRBJ2-5, is EAGVVQSPRYKIIEKKQPVAFWCNPISGHNTLYWYLQNLGQGPELLIRYENEEAVDDSQLPKDRFSAERLKGVDSTLKIQPAELGDSAVYLCASRSSAGETQYFGPGTRLLVL.

CDR3 loop: CASSLWDLNTYGYTF. DNA for the CDR3: TGTGCCAGCAGTTTATGGGACCTTAATACCTATGGCTACACCTTC. The V and J genes are TRBV28 and TRBJ1-2; D unresolved. The CDR3 is made up of 15 amino acids. The ends were cut back, 0 bases at V and 4 bases at J, with 12 bases in the middle. CDR1 and CDR2 (germline): MDHEN, SYDVKM.

The table lists this clone with a few counts. The chain links TRBV18 to TRBJ2-1; 8 bases are shared with TRBD1. There are 16 residues in the CDR3. V shed 0 bases, J shed 4 bases, and the junction held 5 bases outside the gene matches. The germline V gene has CDR1 KGHSH and CDR2 LQKENI. CDR3 sequence (DNA): TGTGCCAGCTCACCACCCACAGGGGGGAGATACAATGAGCAGTTCTTC. Protein sequence: CASSPPTGGRYNEQFF. Based on the CDR3 plus reference TRBV18 and TRBJ2-1, the full variable domain is NAGVMQNPRHLVRRRGQEARLRCSPMKGHSHVYWYRQLPEEGLKFMVYLQKENIIDESGMPKERFSAEFPKEGPSILRIQQVVRGDSAAYFCASSPPTGGRYNEQFFGPGTRLTVL.

The chain employs TRBV5-8 and TRBJ2-5; 7 bases match TRBD2. This CDR3 has 15 residues. After removal of 3 bases from V and 4 bases from J, the junction contained 9 bases not matched to a gene. Germline CDR1 SGHTS, CDR2 YDEGEE. The CDR3 sequence: CASSSTSATRETQYF. The CDR3 DNA follows: TGTGCCAGCAGCTCAACTAGCGCGACCCGAGAGACCCAGTACTTC.

The CDR3 reads CASSSPGGARYGYTF. The CDR3 DNA reads as TGTGCCAGCAGTTCCCCAGGGGGCGCCAGATATGGCTACACCTTC. The J gene is TRBJ1-2, the V gene TRBV28, with 8 positions matching TRBD1. With V trimmed by 4 bases and J by 5 bases, 9 bases remained unmatched. CDR1 and CDR2 (germline): MDHEN, SYDVKM. The CDR3 runs to 15 residues.

This clone was seen a handful of times. The chain has TRBV11-3 and TRBJ2-7, with TRBD2 matching 9 bases. Germline-derived CDR1 and CDR2 are SGHNT and YENEEA. The V gene end was trimmed by 7 bases and the J gene end by 0 bases; junction bases not matched to a gene: 4. The CDR3 length is 14 residues. As DNA, the CDR3 is TGTGCCAGCATGATTAGCGGGAGCTCCTACGAGCAGTACTTC. Protein product: CASMISGSSYEQYF.

The rearrangement joins TRBV7-2 to TRBJ1-4; D is unresolved. Germline V gives CDR1 SGHTA, CDR2 FQGNSA. CDR3 size: 15 residues. V was trimmed by 5 bases and J by 7 bases, leaving 17 bases between them. The CDR3 DNA reads as TGTGCCAGCAGCATGGCCTCTTCGGGGTTTGAAAAACTGTTTTTT. It specifies CASSMASSGFEKLFF.

This chain links TRBV7-3 with TRBJ2-1; D uncertain. The CDR3 has 14 amino acids. CDR1 is SGHTA, CDR2 FQGTGA, per germline. V gave up 5 bases and J gave up 4 bases, with 12 bases separating them. CDR3: CASSPGWQYNEQFF. The CDR3 nucleotides read TGTGCCAGCAGCCCGGGTTGGCAGTACAATGAGCAGTTCTTC. Combining the CDR3 with reference TRBV7-3 and TRBJ2-1 gives the whole variable domain GAGVSQTPSNKVTEKGKYVELRCDPISGHTALYWYRQSLGQGPEFLIYFQGTGAADDSGLPNDRFFAVRPEGSVSTLKIQRTERGDSAVYLCASSPGWQYNEQFFGPGTRLTVL.

As regards this clone: Sequence at one end of the junction differs from germline and may be a read error. In the same sample, other DNA sequences code for this CDR3. The chain is built from TRBV5-1 and TRBJ2-5; a possible D gene is TRBD2 (6 bases). Germline V gives CDR1 SGHRS, CDR2 YFSETQ. This CDR3 is built from 13 residues. The CDR3 spells CASSGGVQETQYF. The CDR3 bases are TGTGCCAGCAGCGGAGGGGTCCAAGAGACCCAGTACTTC. The complete variable domain, with remaining parts taken from reference TRBV5-1 and TRBJ2-5, reads KAGVTQTPRYLIKTRGQQVTLSCSPISGHRSVSWYQQTPGQGLQFLFEYFSETQRNKGNFPGRFSGRQFSNSRSEMNVSTLELGDSALYLCASSGGVQETQYFGPGTRLLVL.